These T cell receptor beta chains were read from a single sample in a study of regulatory T cells in long-lasting Graves disease. Via MiXCR, TCRdb re-called the multiplex PCR reads, giving one row per CDR3 protein. The sample consists of 250,000 or so distinct CDR3 sequences, 15% to 20% of them appearing once. These data were also filed under a second study, of T cells in Graves' hyperthyroidism and ophthalmopathy.

Sequenced here: peripheral blood mononuclear cells (PBMCs), sampled at new diagnosis, from a patient treated with antithyroid drugs. These receptors were obtained from a young woman with Graves disease. CDR3s include the opening cysteine and the closing phenylalanine or tryptophan.

j_call cdr3_length v_call cdr3_aa
TRBJ2-7 15 TRBV5-5 CASSLTPGQGDEQYF
TRBJ1-1 13 TRBV5-6 CASSVTPNTEAFF
TRBJ2-7 15 TRBV7-3 CASSLYGGKGHEQYF
TRBJ2-5 18 TRBV19 CASSGGRMKLRNQETQYF
TRBJ1-1 14 TRBV12-3/TRBV12-4 CASSPQVANTEAFF
TRBJ1-1 11 TRBV2 CASFYLTEAFF
TRBJ2-5 13 TRBV7-2 CASSLVGSETQYF
TRBJ1-5 14 TRBV10-2 CASSELAPSQPQHF
TRBJ2-5 16 TRBV7-2 CASSFGTSPYQETQYF
TRBJ1-1 15 TRBV18 CASSLGQGWGTEAFF
TRBJ2-3 16 TRBV11-3 CASSFRDRAGEDTQYF
TRBJ2-7 15 TRBV6-2/TRBV6-3 CASSEMGGATYEQYF
TRBJ2-3 14 TRBV7-2 CASSFDTRTDTQYF
TRBJ2-7 12 TRBV3-1 CASSQVPGEQYF
TRBJ2-1 15 TRBV7-2 CASSLRQGSYNEQFF
TRBJ2-3 13 TRBV12-3/TRBV12-4 CASSPRAGDTQYF
TRBJ1-1 13 TRBV27 CASSPNIGTEAFF
TRBJ2-7 14 TRBV5-1 CASSLVGTGYEQYF
TRBJ1-3 18 TRBV9 CASSEPGQRPEGGNTIYF
TRBJ1-1 12 TRBV10-3 CAISDDKDEAFF
TRBJ2-7 18 TRBV28 CASSSQWGLAGSSYEQYF
TRBJ2-2 17 TRBV12-3/TRBV12-4 CASGSSPDRPNTGELFF
TRBJ1-4 14 TRBV7-9 CASSSEISTAKLFF
TRBJ1-1 15 TRBV2 CASSDALGLRLVAFF
TRBJ2-1 16 TRBV12-3/TRBV12-4 CASSEFLEFPDNEQFF
TRBJ2-1 16 TRBV6-1 CASSDLPRTGYNEQFF
. 15 TRBV9 CASSTDLAGEETQYF
TRBJ1-5 13 TRBV6-1 CASAPGPNQPQHF
TRBJ2-5 17 TRBV20-1 CSAPRGPSGGAWETQYF
TRBJ1-3 15 TRBV12-3/TRBV12-4 CASSRTGLTGNTIYF
TRBJ2-7 13 TRBV10-3 CGISRGGRYEQYF
TRBJ1-1 16 TRBV12-3/TRBV12-4 CASKIEGPIVYGEAFF
TRBJ1-2 11 TRBV20-1 CSADTGYGYTF